This T cell receptor (beta chain) appears in the sequencing data of a study of cytomegalovirus exposure and HLA in healthy donors. Overall study findings and caveats: Specific recognition of CMV antigens was confirmed in vitro for three chains (all CMV-associated). Rare TCR sequences dominated, though some public TCRs recurred in many donors.

Concerning this clone: The antigen is unknown.

Libraries were prepared by immunoSEQ multiplex PCR; TCRdb keeps only in-frame clonotypes and omits some of them. The repertoire holds 55,000 to 80,000 clones, with roughly 94% as singletons. Germline lookup yields CDR1 SQVTM and CDR2 ANQGSEA. The V end lost 1 base, the J end lost 7 bases, and 4 bases lay between the germline ends. The CDR3 runs to 11 residues. This sequence was found in a man younger than 30 in good health and CMV-seropositive. The sample taken for sequencing was PBMCs. The rearrangement joins TRBV29-1 to TRBJ2-2; D not certain. CDR3: CSVEVRGELFF. The CDR3 coding sequence is TGCAGCGTTGAAGTCCGCGGGGAGCTGTTTTTT.